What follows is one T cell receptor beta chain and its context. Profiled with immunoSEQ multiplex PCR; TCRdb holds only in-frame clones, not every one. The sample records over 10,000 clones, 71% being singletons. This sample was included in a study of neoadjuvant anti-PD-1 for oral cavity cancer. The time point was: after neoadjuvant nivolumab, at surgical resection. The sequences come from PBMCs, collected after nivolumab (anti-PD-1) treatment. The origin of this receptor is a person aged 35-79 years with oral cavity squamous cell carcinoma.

This chain's CDR3 is CASSEWGQLTF. The CDR3 DNA reads TGTGCCAGCAGTGAATGGGGACAGCTGACTTTC. This chain joins TRBV25-1 and TRBJ2-6; 7 bases are shared with TRBD1. The CDR3 totals 11 residues. Germline CDR1 is MGHDK and CDR2 is SYGVNS. V gave up 1 base and J gave up 16 bases; unmatched junction bases: 1.